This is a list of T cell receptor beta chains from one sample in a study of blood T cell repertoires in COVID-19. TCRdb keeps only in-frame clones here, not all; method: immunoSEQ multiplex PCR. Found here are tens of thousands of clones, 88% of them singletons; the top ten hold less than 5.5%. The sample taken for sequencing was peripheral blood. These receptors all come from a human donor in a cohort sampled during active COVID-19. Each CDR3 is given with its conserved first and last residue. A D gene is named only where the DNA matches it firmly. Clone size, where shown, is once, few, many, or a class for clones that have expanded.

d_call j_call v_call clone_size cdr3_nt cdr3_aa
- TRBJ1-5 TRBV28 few TGTGCCAGCACACGCAACTCTGGGCCCAATCAGCCCCAGCATTTT CASTRNSGPNQPQHF
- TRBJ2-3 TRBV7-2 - TGTGCCAGCAGCTTAGCTCCCCGTGGGCAGGGGAGCACAGATACGCAGTATTTT CASSLAPRGQGSTDTQYF
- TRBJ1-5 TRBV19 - TGTGCCAGTAGTATGGGGCAGCCCAATCAGCCCCAGCATTTT CASSMGQPNQPQHF
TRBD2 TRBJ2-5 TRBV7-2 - TGTGCCAGCAGCCCCCAGGGCGGGGGGTACCAAGAGACCCAGTACTTC CASSPQGGGYQETQYF
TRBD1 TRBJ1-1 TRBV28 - TGTGCCAGCCTCCCCGGGACAGGGAGGGGAGACACTGAAGCTTTCTTT CASLPGTGRGDTEAFF
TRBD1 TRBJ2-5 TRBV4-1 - TGCGCCAGCAGCCAAGATGTGGGGACAGGCTCGGGAGAGACCCAGTACTTC CASSQDVGTGSGETQYF
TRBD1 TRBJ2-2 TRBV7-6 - TGTGCCAGCAGCCCACAGGGGGCGGTCACTGGCGGGGAGCTGTTTTTT CASSPQGAVTGGELFF
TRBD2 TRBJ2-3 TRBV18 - TGTGCCAGCTCACCACGCCTAGCGGGGAGGACAGATACGCAGTATTTT CASSPRLAGRTDTQYF
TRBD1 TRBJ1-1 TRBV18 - TGTGCCAGCTCACCACTGGGACAGGGTGACACTGAAGCTTTCTTT CASSPLGQGDTEAFF
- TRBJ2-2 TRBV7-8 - TGTGCCAGCAGCCCTGGACATCTCACCGGGGAGCTGTTTTTT CASSPGHLTGELFF
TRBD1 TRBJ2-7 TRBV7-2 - TGTGCCAGCAGCCCGGGACAGGGGAACGAGCAGTACTTC CASSPGQGNEQYF
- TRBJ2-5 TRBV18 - TGTGCCAGCTCACTATCCTACCAAGAGACCCAGTACTTC CASSLSYQETQYF
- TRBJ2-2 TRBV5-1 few TGCGCCAGCAACTCGAACACCGGGGAGCTGTTTTTT CASNSNTGELFF
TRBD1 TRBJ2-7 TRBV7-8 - TGTGCCAGCAGCCGAGGACAGGGGGTTTACGAGCAGTACTTC CASSRGQGVYEQYF
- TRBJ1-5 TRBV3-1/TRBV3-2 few TGTGCCAGCAGCCCCCCGGGGATACAAGGGCCCCAGCATTTT CASSPPGIQGPQHF
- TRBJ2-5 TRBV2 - TGTGCCAGCAGTGAAAATTGGACACAAGAGACCCAGTACTTC CASSENWTQETQYF
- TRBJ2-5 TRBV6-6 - TGTGCCAGCACGAAAGGGGACTTCAGAGGAGAGACCCAGTACTTC CASTKGDFRGETQYF
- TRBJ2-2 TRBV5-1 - TGCGCCAGCAGCTTATCCGGGGTGAACACCGGGGAGCTGTTTTTT CASSLSGVNTGELFF
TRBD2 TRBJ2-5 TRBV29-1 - TGCAGCGACATAGCGGGGGGACCGCAAGAGACCCAGTACTTC CSDIAGGPQETQYF
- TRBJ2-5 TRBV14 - TGTGCCAGCAGCCAAGATGAGGTATCAGAGACCCAGTACTTC CASSQDEVSETQYF
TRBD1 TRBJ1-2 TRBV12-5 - TGTGCTAGTGGTTTTCGGGCAGGGGGCTTGAACTATGGCTACACCTTC CASGFRAGGLNYGYTF
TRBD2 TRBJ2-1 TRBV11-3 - TGTGCCAGCAGCGGGACTAGCGGGTACAATGAGCAGTTCTTC CASSGTSGYNEQFF
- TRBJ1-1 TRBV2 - TGTGCCAGCAGCGGGACTGTAAACACTGAAGCTTTCTTT CASSGTVNTEAFF
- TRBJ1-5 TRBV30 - TGTGCCTGGAGTGGTGGAGATAATCAGCCCCAGCATTTT CAWSGGDNQPQHF
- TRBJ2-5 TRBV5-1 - TGCGCCAGCAGCTTGGGTATGCAGCGCGCCCAAGAGACCCAGTACTTC CASSLGMQRAQETQYF
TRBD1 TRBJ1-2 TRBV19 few TGTGCCAGTAGAAGACAGGGGCGCGAGGTACATTATGGCTACACCTTC CASRRQGREVHYGYTF
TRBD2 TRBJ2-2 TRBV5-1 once TGCGCCAGCAGCCTGGAGGCTGACGGGACTAGCGAGCTGTTTTTT CASSLEADGTSELFF
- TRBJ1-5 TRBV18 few TGTGCCAGCTCACCATCCCTGCCCAGGGCCCACCAGCCCCAGCATTTT CASSPSLPRAHQPQHF
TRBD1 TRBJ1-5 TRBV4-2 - TGTGCCAGCAGCCAAGTATCCGGGACAGGGGGCCGGCAGCCCCAGCATTTT CASSQVSGTGGRQPQHF
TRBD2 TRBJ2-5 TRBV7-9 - TGTGCCAGCACCCGGGGGGGGCCCGGGCGGCAAGAGACCCAGTACTTC CASTRGGPGRQETQYF
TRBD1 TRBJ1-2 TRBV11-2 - TGTGCCAGCAGCTTAGGGGGCACAGGGGGATACTATGGCTACACCTTC CASSLGGTGGYYGYTF
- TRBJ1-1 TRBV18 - TGTGCCAGCTCACCAAGGACAGAAACTGAAGCTTTCTTT CASSPRTETEAFF
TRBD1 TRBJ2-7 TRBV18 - TGTGCCAGCTCACCATTTCAGGGGGCAGCAAACGAGCAGTACTTC CASSPFQGAANEQYF
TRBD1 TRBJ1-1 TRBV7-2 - TGTGCCAGCAGCTTATCCCTGGACAGGGAGAACACTGAAGCTTTCTTT CASSLSLDRENTEAFF
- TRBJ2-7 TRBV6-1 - TGTGCCAGCAGTGAAAGGATGGAGAGTATCTACGAGCAGTACTTC CASSERMESIYEQYF
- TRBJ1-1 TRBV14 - TGTGCCAGCAGCCAAGCCTCCGGGACATTGAACACTGAAGCTTTCTTT CASSQASGTLNTEAFF
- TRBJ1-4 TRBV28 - TGTGCCAGCAGTTTACCAGCCCGGACAGTCCTGTTTTTT CASSLPARTVLFF
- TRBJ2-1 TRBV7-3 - TGTGCCAGCAGCCCCCAGCGGGCGGGCAATGAGCAGTTCTTC CASSPQRAGNEQFF
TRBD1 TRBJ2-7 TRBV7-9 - TGTGCCAGCAGCTTCGAGGGACAGTACTACGAGCAGTACTTC CASSFEGQYYEQYF
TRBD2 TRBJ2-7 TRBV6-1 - TGTGCCAGCAGTGATTGGGGACTAGCGGGAGCCCGCTCCTACGAGCAGTACTTC CASSDWGLAGARSYEQYF
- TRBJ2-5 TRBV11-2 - TGTGCCAGCAGCTTACGGACGAGTCAGGGGACCCAGTACTTC CASSLRTSQGTQYF
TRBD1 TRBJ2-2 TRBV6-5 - TGTGCCAGCAGCCAAGACAGGGTTCGGACCGGGGAGCTGTTTTTT CASSQDRVRTGELFF
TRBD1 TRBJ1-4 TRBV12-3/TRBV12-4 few TGTGCCAGCAGGCCAGGGGGCGAAAAACTGTTTTTT CASRPGGEKLFF
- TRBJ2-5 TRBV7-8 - TGTGCCAGCAGCAGAACTAGAGCTGTAGAGACCCAGTACTTC CASSRTRAVETQYF
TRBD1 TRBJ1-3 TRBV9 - TGTGCCAGCAGCGGCAGGGGGCCCGGAAACACCATATATTTT CASSGRGPGNTIYF
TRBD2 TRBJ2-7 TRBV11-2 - TGTGCCAGCAGCCTTATGTTTACTAGCGGGAGTAGCTCCTACGAGCAGTACTTC CASSLMFTSGSSSYEQYF
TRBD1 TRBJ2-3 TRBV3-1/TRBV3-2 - TGTGCCAGCAGCAACACAGGGGGCACAGATACGCAGTATTTT CASSNTGGTDTQYF
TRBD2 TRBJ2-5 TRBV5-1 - TGCGCCAGCAGCTTGCCAGGACTAGCGGGGTCACAAGAGACCCAGTACTTC CASSLPGLAGSQETQYF
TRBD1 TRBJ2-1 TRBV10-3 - TGTGCCATCAGCCCGGGACAGGGCCTAAATGAGCAGTTCTTC CAISPGQGLNEQFF
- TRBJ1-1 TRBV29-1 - TGCAGCGTTGGAGGGAAAGAAGCTTTCTTT CSVGGKEAFF
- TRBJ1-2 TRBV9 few TGTGCCAGCAGCGTTTCACTTGACGGGTTCTATGGCTACACCTTC CASSVSLDGFYGYTF
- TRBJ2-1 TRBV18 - TGTGCCAGCTCACCAGAGGAGCAGTCCTACAATGAGCAGTTCTTC CASSPEEQSYNEQFF
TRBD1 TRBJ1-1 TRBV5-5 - TGTGCCAGCAGCTGGGGTCAACAGGGGGCAGGGACTGAAGCTTTCTTT CASSWGQQGAGTEAFF
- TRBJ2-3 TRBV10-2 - TGCGCCAGCAGTGAAGGAGCGGGTAGCACAGATACGCAGTATTTT CASSEGAGSTDTQYF
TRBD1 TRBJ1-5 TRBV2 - TGTGCCAGCAGTTGGGACAGGCCTAGCAATCAGCCCCAGCATTTT CASSWDRPSNQPQHF
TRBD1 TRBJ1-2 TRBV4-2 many TGTGCCAGCAGCCAAGCGGACAGGGTCTATGGCTACACCTTC CASSQADRVYGYTF